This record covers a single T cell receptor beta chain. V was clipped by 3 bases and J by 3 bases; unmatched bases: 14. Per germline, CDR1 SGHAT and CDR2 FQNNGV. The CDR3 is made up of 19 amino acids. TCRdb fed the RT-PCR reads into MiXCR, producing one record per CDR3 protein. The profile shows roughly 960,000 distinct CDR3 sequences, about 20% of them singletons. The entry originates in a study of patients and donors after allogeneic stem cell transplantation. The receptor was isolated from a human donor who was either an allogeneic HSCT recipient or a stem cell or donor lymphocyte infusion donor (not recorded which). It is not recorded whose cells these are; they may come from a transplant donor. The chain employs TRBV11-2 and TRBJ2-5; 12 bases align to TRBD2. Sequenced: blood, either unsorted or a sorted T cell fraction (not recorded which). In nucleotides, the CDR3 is TGTGCCAGCAGCTTGAGGATAACACTAGCGGGAGGCCCAAAAGAGACCCAGTACTTC. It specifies CASSLRITLAGGPKETQYF.